Listed below are T cell receptor beta chains from one sample, sequenced in a study of blood T cells in healthy people across ages. In TCRdb, the 5' RACE reads were re-called with MiXCR into one record per CDR3 protein. The sample holds around 280,000 distinct CDR3 sequences, roughly 29% seen once. What was sequenced was blood. The receptors derive from a woman aged 65 to 85 in good health. CDR3s include the opening cysteine and the closing phenylalanine or tryptophan. D genes are given only for firm matches. Size is stated for part of the rows, as once, few or many counts, or as a class when the clone is expanded.

cdr3_nt | cdr3_aa | v_call | d_call | clone_size | j_call
TGTGCCAGCACCATGGCAGGGACTTCAAACTACGAGCAGTACTTC | CASTMAGTSNYEQYF | TRBV7-9 | NA | once | TRBJ2-7
TGTGCCAGCAGCTTCGCGGGACTAACTGGGAACATTCAGTACTTC | CASSFAGLTGNIQYF | TRBV5-5 | TRBD2 | few | TRBJ2-4
TGTGCCTGCCAGCGGGGCCTTCTAGGAAACACCATATATTTT | CACQRGLLGNTIYF | TRBV3-1 | NA | NA | TRBJ1-3
TGTGCCAGCAGCGTCCAGGGTACCGCTGAAGCTTTCTTT | CASSVQGTAEAFF | TRBV7-2 | NA | few | TRBJ1-1
TGTGCCAGCAGTACCAAATGGCTAGCGGGGGGAGATACGCAGTATTTT | CASSTKWLAGGDTQYF | TRBV5-6 | TRBD2 | NA | TRBJ2-3
TGCGCCAGCAGCCCGCAGGAAGAGACAGGGTTGGAGACCCAGTACTTC | CASSPQEETGLETQYF | TRBV4-1 | TRBD1 | few | TRBJ2-5
TGCGCCAGCAGCCAAGATGACAGGGTGCGCAGCATTCAGTACTTC | CASSQDDRVRSIQYF | TRBV4-1 | TRBD1 | many | TRBJ2-4
TGTGCCAGCAGTGAGGCAAGACAGGGGGCGACGGTTCAGCCCCAGCATTTT | CASSEARQGATVQPQHF | TRBV2 | TRBD1 | few | TRBJ1-5
TGTGCCAGCAGCTTAGAAGACAGGGGTAATTCACCCCTCCACTTT | CASSLEDRGNSPLHF | TRBV7-3 | TRBD1 | NA | TRBJ1-6
TGTGCCAGCAGCCCGGGGACAGGGGTGGGCCAAGAGACCCAGTACTTC | CASSPGTGVGQETQYF | TRBV11-3 | TRBD1 | NA | TRBJ2-5
TGCAGTGCCAGAGGAGAGTGGATAGCGGGAGCAAATGAGCAGTTCTTC | CSARGEWIAGANEQFF | TRBV20-1 | TRBD2 | NA | TRBJ2-1
TGTGCCAGCAGCGAAACTAGCGTGTGGGGGGATACGCAGTATTTT | CASSETSVWGDTQYF | TRBV9 | TRBD2 | NA | TRBJ2-3
TGTGCCAGCAGTTACGGTGGAGGGGGAGTCACTGAAGCTTTCTTT | CASSYGGGGVTEAFF | TRBV6-2/TRBV6-3 | NA | few | TRBJ1-1
TGTGCCAGCGGGAGATCTAGCGATGGAGAGACCCAGTACTTC | CASGRSSDGETQYF | TRBV2 | NA | few | TRBJ2-5